Listed below are T cell receptor beta chains from one sample, sequenced in a study of T cell responses to AZD1222 COVID-19 vaccine. The data were produced by immunoSEQ multiplex PCR, yet TCRdb's version contains in-frame clones alone and is incomplete. The sample contains about 150,000 clones, 88% of which appear only once. The material sequenced was peripheral blood, taken on day 0 of MenACWY control vaccination. The receptors stem from an adult in good health. CDR3s include the opening cysteine and the closing phenylalanine or tryptophan. A D gene is named only where the DNA matches it firmly. Size tells how often a clone was seen (once, few, many) or the class of an expanded clone, and some rows leave it out.

cdr3_length	v_call	d_call	clone_size	j_call	cdr3_nt	cdr3_aa
14	TRBV2	TRBD1	once	TRBJ2-5	TGTGCCAGCCTACGGACAGGGGTCCAAGAGACCCAGTACTTC	CASLRTGVQETQYF
16	TRBV5-4	NA	NA	TRBJ2-1	TGTGCCAGCAGCCCCGCCCCGAGGACAGCGCTCAATGAGCAGTTCTTC	CASSPAPRTALNEQFF
16	TRBV2	NA	few	TRBJ2-7	TGTGCCAGCAGTGAGCGGGCTAGAAGGGAGCGTCGCGAGCAGTACTTC	CASSERARRERREQYF
13	TRBV5-1	NA	NA	TRBJ1-5	TGCGCCAGCAGTTCCGGGACGAATCAGCCCCAGCATTTT	CASSSGTNQPQHF
13	TRBV2	NA	NA	TRBJ1-5	TGTGCCAGCAGTGAGGTATACGGGCAGCCCCAGCATTTT	CASSEVYGQPQHF
15	TRBV7-9	NA	NA	TRBJ1-1	TGTGCCAGCAGCTTAGTAGAGCCGGGGAACACTGAAGCTTTCTTT	CASSLVEPGNTEAFF
14	TRBV10-3	NA	NA	TRBJ1-1	TGTGCCATCAGTTATAATCAGGGGAACACTGAAGCTTTCTTT	CAISYNQGNTEAFF
14	TRBV7-3	NA	NA	TRBJ2-3	TGTGCCAGCAGAGCCGGGCCTTACACAGATACGCAGTATTTT	CASRAGPYTDTQYF
15	TRBV27	TRBD2	NA	TRBJ2-1	TGTGCCAGCAGCACCGGGACTAGCGGGTACAATGAGCAGTTCTTC	CASSTGTSGYNEQFF
14	TRBV15	TRBD1	NA	TRBJ1-2	TGTGCCACCAGCAGGGACAGGAGTAGCTATGGCTACACCTTC	CATSRDRSSYGYTF
16	TRBV4-3	TRBD1	NA	TRBJ2-7	TGCGCCAGCAGCCAAGAAAATGGACAGGGGGCTAACGAGCAGTACTTC	CASSQENGQGANEQYF
16	TRBV11-3	TRBD2	NA	TRBJ2-3	TGTGCCAGCAGCCCGTTCAGCGGGAGGGCCACAGATACGCAGTATTTT	CASSPFSGRATDTQYF
13	TRBV3-1/TRBV3-2	NA	NA	TRBJ1-1	TGTGCCAGCAGCCTCGGGACACCGAGGGAAGCTTTCTTT	CASSLGTPREAFF
14	TRBV4-2	NA	once	TRBJ1-5	TGTGCCAGCAGCGGGGGGGGGCGCAATCAGCCCCAGCATTTT	CASSGGGRNQPQHF
15	TRBV7-9	TRBD2	NA	TRBJ2-1	TGTGCCAGCAGCCTCGGAGCGGGGAAACACAATGAGCAGTTCTTC	CASSLGAGKHNEQFF
11	TRBV9	NA	once	TRBJ2-3	TGTGCCAGCAGCGTGGGCGATACGCAGTATTTT	CASSVGDTQYF
13	TRBV20-1	NA	NA	TRBJ1-2	TGCAGTGCTAGTTCTCGGGGTAACTATGGCTACACCTTC	CSASSRGNYGYTF
15	TRBV21-1	NA	NA	TRBJ1-5	TGTGCCAGCAGCAAAGACAGGGGTCGCAATCAGCCCCAGCATTTT	CASSKDRGRNQPQHF
13	TRBV2	NA	few	TRBJ2-7	TGTGCCAGCAGAGCAGAGGGATCTTACGAGCAGTACTTC	CASRAEGSYEQYF
17	TRBV28	NA	NA	TRBJ2-2	TGTGCCAGCAGTCCCTGGCACAGGAGGAGGGAGTCCGGGGAGCTGTTTTTT	CASSPWHRRRESGELFF
16	TRBV28	TRBD2	NA	TRBJ2-7	TGTGCCAGCAGTTCGCCCGAGCGCGGGAGAGCCTACGAGCAGTACTTC	CASSSPERGRAYEQYF
15	TRBV4-2	NA	NA	TRBJ2-1	TGTGCCAGCAGCCAAGAGCTCGGGATATACAATGAGCAGTTCTTC	CASSQELGIYNEQFF
15	TRBV6-2/TRBV6-3	TRBD1	NA	TRBJ2-7	TGTGCCAGCAGTTACTATACAGGGGGCATCGACGAGCAGTACTTC	CASSYYTGGIDEQYF
15	TRBV6-2/TRBV6-3	TRBD1	NA	TRBJ1-2	TGTGCCAGCAGTTACGCCGACGAAGGGGGCTCGGGCTACACCTTC	CASSYADEGGSGYTF
15	TRBV27	NA	NA	TRBJ2-3	TGTGCCAGCAGTTCTCGAAGGAGTTACACAGATACGCAGTATTTT	CASSSRRSYTDTQYF
13	TRBV18	NA	NA	TRBJ1-1	TGTGCCAGCTCAGGACAAGCGAACACTGAAGCTTTCTTT	CASSGQANTEAFF
14	TRBV6-6	TRBD1	NA	TRBJ1-2	TGTGCCAGCAGTACGACAGGGCTGTCGGATGGCTACACCTTC	CASSTTGLSDGYTF
13	TRBV12-3/TRBV12-4	NA	NA	TRBJ2-2	TGTGCCAGCAGTTTAAATTCCGCCGGGGAGCTGTTTTTT	CASSLNSAGELFF
14	TRBV5-6	NA	NA	TRBJ1-1	TGTGCCAGCAGCTTGCGAGGCCTGGAGGCGAAAGCTTTCTTT	CASSLRGLEAKAFF
15	TRBV4-2	TRBD1	NA	TRBJ1-1	TGTGCCAGCAGCCAGACAGGGACAGGGAACACTGAAGCTTTCTTT	CASSQTGTGNTEAFF
14	TRBV28	TRBD1	NA	TRBJ1-6	TGTGCCAGCAGTTCTCCGGGACAGGGCGCACCCCTCCACTTT	CASSSPGQGAPLHF
16	TRBV4-1	TRBD2	NA	TRBJ2-3	TGCGCCAGCAGTCGGGGCACTAGCGGGAGGCTGTATACGCAGTATTTT	CASSRGTSGRLYTQYF
15	TRBV6-2/TRBV6-3	NA	NA	TRBJ1-1	TGTGCCAGCAGTAGCGACCAGGGAGTGAACACTGAAGCTTTCTTT	CASSSDQGVNTEAFF
13	TRBV30	NA	NA	TRBJ1-2	TGTGCCTGGAGTTTCACAGGAGGCTATGGCTACACCTTC	CAWSFTGGYGYTF
14	TRBV11-2	TRBD1	NA	TRBJ2-3	TGTGCCAGCAGCCCGGGACAGAGCACAGATACGCAGTATTTT	CASSPGQSTDTQYF
15	TRBV30	NA	NA	TRBJ2-2	TGTGCCTGGAGTGTTGGCCGGTCGACAGCCGGGGAGCTGTTTTTT	CAWSVGRSTAGELFF
14	TRBV19	NA	NA	TRBJ2-1	TGTGCCAGTAGTATCAGGGGAGCCTACAATGAGCAGTTCTTC	CASSIRGAYNEQFF
14	TRBV19	NA	NA	TRBJ2-6	TGTGCCAGTAGCCCCTCCTCTGGGGCCAACGTCCTGACTTTC	CASSPSSGANVLTF
13	TRBV19	TRBD1	few	TRBJ1-2	TGTGCCAGTAGCCAGACAGGGGCGCGAACCTACACCTTC	CASSQTGARTYTF
13	TRBV19	TRBD1	NA	TRBJ2-5	TGTGCCAGTATCGACAGGGCCCTAGAGACCCAGTACTTC	CASIDRALETQYF
16	TRBV18	TRBD2	NA	TRBJ2-1	TGTGCCAGCTCCGGGGGGACTAGCGGCCTATACAATGAGCAGTTCTTC	CASSGGTSGLYNEQFF
15	TRBV7-2	NA	NA	TRBJ1-2	TGTGCCAGCAGCTCGAGGGCACAAGCTAACTATGGCTACACCTTC	CASSSRAQANYGYTF
15	TRBV6-4	TRBD2	NA	TRBJ2-3	TGTGCCAGCAGTGACTCCGGGGGGGCCACAGATACGCAGTATTTT	CASSDSGGATDTQYF
14	TRBV7-8	NA	NA	TRBJ2-7	TGTGCCAGCAGCTTATGGCACCAATCCTACGAGCAGTACTTC	CASSLWHQSYEQYF
15	TRBV27	NA	NA	TRBJ1-1	TGTGCCAGCAGTCCGTTGGGAGGGCACAACACTGAAGCTTTCTTT	CASSPLGGHNTEAFF
16	TRBV7-9	NA	NA	TRBJ1-2	TGTGCCAGCAGCTTAGCTTACACAGAGGGGAGGAATGGCTACACCTTC	CASSLAYTEGRNGYTF
15	TRBV27	NA	NA	TRBJ1-1	TGTGCCAGCAGTTTATTCACGGCAGTTTACACTGAAGCTTTCTTT	CASSLFTAVYTEAFF
15	TRBV4-1	TRBD1	NA	TRBJ1-1	TGCGCCAGCAGCCAAGCGAACAGGGGGCTCGCTGAAGCTTTCTTT	CASSQANRGLAEAFF
16	TRBV5-1	TRBD2	NA	TRBJ2-7	TGCGCCAGCAGCTTGGTTCAAGCGGGACCAGGGAAAGAGCAGTACTTC	CASSLVQAGPGKEQYF
15	TRBV5-1	NA	NA	TRBJ2-2	TGCGCCAGCAGCTTGGAACAAAAAAGGACCGGGGAGCTGTTTTTT	CASSLEQKRTGELFF
16	TRBV6-6	TRBD2	few	TRBJ2-7	TGTGCCAGCAGTTACGCCACTAGCGGGGGCTCCTACGAGCAGTACTTC	CASSYATSGGSYEQYF
12	TRBV30	NA	NA	TRBJ2-5	TGTGCCTTTACTCCGGGAAAAGAGACCCAGTACTTC	CAFTPGKETQYF
15	TRBV5-1	NA	NA	TRBJ2-7	TGCGCCAGCAGCTTGGCCTTAACGGAGTCCTACGAGCAGTACTTC	CASSLALTESYEQYF
11	TRBV5-5	NA	NA	TRBJ2-1	TGTGCCAGCAGCTTGCGGGAGGAGCAGTTCTTC	CASSLREEQFF
14	TRBV10-3	TRBD2	NA	TRBJ2-7	TGTGCCATCAGCGATAGCGGGATCTCCTACGAGCAGTACTTC	CAISDSGISYEQYF
14	TRBV6-4	TRBD2	NA	TRBJ2-5	TGTGCCAGCGCCCGAACGGGGGGCCAAGAGACCCAGTACTTC	CASARTGGQETQYF
15	TRBV2	NA	NA	TRBJ2-1	TGTGCCAGCAGTGAACAGGTGAGCTCCTACAATGAGCAGTTCTTC	CASSEQVSSYNEQFF
14	TRBV5-1	NA	NA	TRBJ1-2	TGCGCCAGCAGTAAAGATGGAGCTAACTATGGCTACACCTTC	CASSKDGANYGYTF
15	TRBV7-2	NA	NA	TRBJ2-5	TGTGCCAGCAGCCTGGCGGGCAGCCCTCAAGAGACCCAGTACTTC	CASSLAGSPQETQYF
12	TRBV30	NA	NA	TRBJ1-2	TGTGCCTGGGGACAGTCTCTCTATGGCTACACCTTC	CAWGQSLYGYTF